The rows below give T cell receptor beta chains drawn from one sample of a study of response to subunit inactivated influenza vaccine. Using its own MiXCR run on the RT-PCR reads, TCRdb lists one record per CDR3 protein. Of more than 700,000 distinct CDR3 sequences listed, about 20% are singletons. The specimen comprised PBMCs from blood, sampled 4 to 6 days after vaccination. These receptors were taken from a man over 45 who received an inactivated influenza vaccine. CDR3s include the opening cysteine and the closing phenylalanine or tryptophan. The D gene is left open where the match is weak. Clone size is stated in some rows and not others, as once, few, many or a class when expanded.

d_call: TRBD1; clone_size: NA; j_call: TRBJ2-3; v_call: TRBV6-1; cdr3_length: 15; cdr3_nt: TGTGCCAGCAGTAAACGACAGGGACCTTCAGATACGCAGTATTTT; cdr3_aa: CASSKRQGPSDTQYF
d_call: NA; clone_size: few; j_call: TRBJ1-1; v_call: TRBV5-1; cdr3_length: 13; cdr3_nt: TGCGCCAGCAGCAACGGCATGAACACTGAAGCTTTCTTT; cdr3_aa: CASSNGMNTEAFF
d_call: NA; clone_size: few; j_call: TRBJ2-3; v_call: TRBV7-6; cdr3_length: 14; cdr3_nt: TGTGCCAGCAGCTTAGTGGCCGATACAGATACGCAGTATTTT; cdr3_aa: CASSLVADTDTQYF
d_call: TRBD1; clone_size: NA; j_call: TRBJ1-1; v_call: TRBV12-3/TRBV12-4; cdr3_length: 13; cdr3_nt: TGTGCCAGCAATCAGGGGGAATGGACTGAAGCTTTCTTT; cdr3_aa: CASNQGEWTEAFF
d_call: TRBD1; clone_size: few; j_call: TRBJ2-7; v_call: TRBV10-3; cdr3_length: 16; cdr3_nt: TGTGCCATCACCGTCCCGGGACAGGGGGCGCGGTACGAGCAGTACTTC; cdr3_aa: CAITVPGQGARYEQYF
d_call: TRBD1; clone_size: NA; j_call: TRBJ2-5; v_call: TRBV10-3; cdr3_length: 15; cdr3_nt: TGTGCCATCAGGGGACAGGGGGCGCCCGAAGAGACCCAGTACTTC; cdr3_aa: CAIRGQGAPEETQYF
d_call: TRBD2; clone_size: few; j_call: TRBJ2-1; v_call: TRBV2; cdr3_length: 16; cdr3_nt: TGTGCCAGCAGCGCCCGGACTAGCGGATTGCCCGGTGAGCAGTTCTTC; cdr3_aa: CASSARTSGLPGEQFF
d_call: NA; clone_size: many; j_call: TRBJ1-1; v_call: TRBV6-2/TRBV6-3; cdr3_length: 19; cdr3_nt: TGTGCCAGCAGTTACTCGACGGGACTCCGGGACGGCATGAACACTGAAGCTTTCTTT; cdr3_aa: CASSYSTGLRDGMNTEAFF
d_call: NA; clone_size: NA; j_call: TRBJ1-1; v_call: TRBV25-1; cdr3_length: 13; cdr3_nt: TGTGCCAGCAGTGAGACAGGTTGGACTGAAGCTTTCTTT; cdr3_aa: CASSETGWTEAFF
d_call: TRBD1; clone_size: NA; j_call: TRBJ2-2; v_call: TRBV5-1; cdr3_length: 16; cdr3_nt: TGCGCCAGCAGCTGGACCGGGACAGGGGTTACCGGGGAGCTGTTTTTT; cdr3_aa: CASSWTGTGVTGELFF
d_call: TRBD1; clone_size: few; j_call: TRBJ1-6; v_call: TRBV20-1; cdr3_length: 15; cdr3_nt: TGCAGTGCTCTTCCAGGGGGCGCCTATAATTCACCCCTCCACTTT; cdr3_aa: CSALPGGAYNSPLHF
d_call: NA; clone_size: NA; j_call: TRBJ1-1; v_call: TRBV6-5; cdr3_length: 15; cdr3_nt: TGTGCCAGCAGTTACTCCCAGGCGCAGAACACTGAAGCTTTCTTT; cdr3_aa: CASSYSQAQNTEAFF
d_call: NA; clone_size: many; j_call: TRBJ1-1; v_call: TRBV6-1; cdr3_length: 13; cdr3_nt: TGTGCCAGCAGCCGCGGGAGAAACACTGAAGCTTTCTTT; cdr3_aa: CASSRGRNTEAFF
d_call: NA; clone_size: few; j_call: TRBJ2-5; v_call: TRBV12-3/TRBV12-4; cdr3_length: 16; cdr3_nt: TGTGCCAGCAGTTTAGGGGGGCTCGGATTACAAGAGACCCAGTACTTC; cdr3_aa: CASSLGGLGLQETQYF